The 12 T cell receptor beta chains below all came from one sample that was sequenced in a study of monozygotic twins with inflammatory bowel disease. One entry per CDR3 protein, without DNA, is what TCRdb gives after re-calling the 5' RACE reads. The sample's table shows hundreds of thousands of distinct CDR3 sequences. The sample consisted of blood. Source of these receptors: a human donor with ulcerative colitis or Crohn's disease, or a healthy co-twin of an affected twin (not recorded which).

V gene TRBV7-6 combines with J gene TRBJ2-1. The germline V gene encodes CDR1 SGHVS and CDR2 FNYEAQ. CDR3 size: 11 residues. The CDR3 protein is CASGLGNEQFF.

The chain employs TRBV6-6 and TRBJ2-5; TCRdb lists TRBD1, though no DNA is available to test this call. The CDR3 runs 14 residues. Germline V CDR1 and CDR2: MNHNY, SVGAGI (reference sequence). The CDR3 is CASSWTGPEETQYF.

This chain joins TRBV20-1 and TRBJ2-3. Germline values: CDR1 DFQATT, CDR2 SNEGSKA (reference sequence). CDR3 length: 12 residues. CDR3 residues: CSASANSDTQYF.

The V gene is TRBV3-1, the J gene TRBJ2-6; with no DNA, the TCRdb D assignment of TRBD2 cannot be verified. Germline values: CDR1 LGHDT, CDR2 YNNKEL (reference sequence). The CDR3 spans 18 residues. CDR3 protein: CASIHLRATALGANVLTF.

The V call is TRBV2, the J call TRBJ2-1; TCRdb reports TRBD1, a call that lacks DNA to check it against. The CDR3 sequence is 14 residues long. Germline assignment: CDR1 SNHLY and CDR2 FYNNEI. CDR3 in amino acids: CASSGDSGRNEQFF.

The gene calls are TRBV7-9 and TRBJ1-2; TCRdb reports TRBD1, a call that lacks DNA to check it against. This CDR3 is 13 amino acids long. Per germline, CDR1 SEHNR and CDR2 FQNEAQ (reference sequence). The CDR3 reads CASSLTGTEGYTF.

This chain links TRBV5-1 with TRBJ2-7; the TCRdb D gene call, TRBD1, has no DNA to confirm it. CDR1 and CDR2 from the germline V gene are SGHRS and YFSETQ. This CDR3 region has 16 residues. The CDR3: CASPISRDREIYEQYF.

CDR3 sequence: CASTYTQMNTEAFF. The J gene is TRBJ1-1, the V gene TRBV12-3 or TRBV12-4. The CDR3 length is 14 residues.

The gene calls are TRBV3-1 and TRBJ2-1; TCRdb lists TRBD1, though no DNA is available to test this call. The CDR3 length is 15 residues. Germline assignment: CDR1 LGHDT and CDR2 YNNKEL (reference sequence). CDR3 in amino acids: CASSQAGTSYYGQFF.

The CDR3 sequence is CSAPPEWGYNEQFF. The gene calls are TRBV20-1 and TRBJ2-1; TCRdb indicates TRBD2, and absent DNA this call remains unverified. This CDR3 contains 14 residues. Looked up from germline, CDR1 is DFQATT and CDR2 is SNEGSKA (reference sequence).

The chain employs TRBV5-6 and TRBJ2-1. This CDR3 is built from 13 residues. The V gene's germline CDR1 is SGHDT and CDR2 YYEEEE. The CDR3 protein is CASSFSSGNEQFF.

The genes are TRBV12-3 or TRBV12-4 and TRBJ1-6. The CDR3 sequence is 15 residues long. The CDR3 region is CASTSGGGFHSPLHF.